Below, one T cell receptor beta chain is given with its context. This sample was taken from a study of OX40 agonist ivuxolimab in advanced cancers. Clones were read by immunoSEQ multiplex PCR, and TCRdb kept only the in-frame ones, dropping some. This sample has 30,000 or so clones; approximately 90% occur once, and the top ten carry 35% to 40%. The J segment lost 2 bases and the V segment lost 1 base, leaving 8 bases of the junction unmatched. CDR3 length: 16 residues. The germline V gene has CDR1 MNHEY and CDR2 SMNVEV (reference sequence). At baseline, cycle 4 day 1, and cycle 7 day 1, blood was sampled.

The chain joins TRBV27 to TRBJ2-7, with 7 bases that match TRBD1. The receptor comes from an adult with an advanced solid tumor such as melanoma, head and neck, liver or kidney cancer. Sequenced material: CD4+ or CD8+ T cells sorted from blood, taken in a trial of the OX40 agonist ivuxolimab. CDR3 amino acids: CASSLYFGTETYEQYF. The CDR3 DNA reads as TGTGCCAGCAGTTTATATTTCGGGACAGAAACCTACGAGCAGTACTTC.